This T cell receptor beta chain comes out of a study of blood T cell repertoires in COVID-19. Study as a whole: The United States, Italy and Spain supplied acute and convalescent COVID-19 samples.

This CDR3 has 12 amino acids. Per the germline V gene, CDR1 is MNHNS and CDR2 is SASEGT. The V end lost 3 bases, the J end lost 6 bases, and 9 bases lay between the germline ends. Recruits, aged about 18 to 90 years, lived in approximately 26 US areas. Original analysis: Estimation of nucleated cell counts relied on the amplification of reference gene primers. Generated by immunoSEQ multiplex PCR, the TCRdb table keeps only in-frame clones and is missing some. V, J and clone size were drawn from that table, and D and trimming were deduced from the DNA. This sample has roughly 220,000 clones, with around 83% found just once.

The source is a woman aged 40 to 49 with acute COVID-19. The J gene is TRBJ2-7, the V gene TRBV6-1; tentatively, D is TRBD2 (6 bases). The source material was PBMCs or T cells enriched from blood (not recorded which). CDR3 DNA sequence: TGTGCCAGCAGTGATCCTAGCGCCGAGCAGTACTTC. The encoded protein is CASSDPSAEQYF.